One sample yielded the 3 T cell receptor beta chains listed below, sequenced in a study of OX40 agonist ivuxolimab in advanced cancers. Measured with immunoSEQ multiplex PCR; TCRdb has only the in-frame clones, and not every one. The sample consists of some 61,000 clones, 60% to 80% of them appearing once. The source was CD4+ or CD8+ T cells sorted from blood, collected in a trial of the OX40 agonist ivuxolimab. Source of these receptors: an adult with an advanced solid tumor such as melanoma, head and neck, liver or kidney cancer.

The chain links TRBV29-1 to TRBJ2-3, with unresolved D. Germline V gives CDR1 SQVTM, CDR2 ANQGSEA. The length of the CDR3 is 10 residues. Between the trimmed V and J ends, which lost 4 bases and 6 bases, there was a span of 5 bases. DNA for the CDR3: TGCAGCGTTGGTTCCGATACGCAGTATTTT. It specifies CSVGSDTQYF.

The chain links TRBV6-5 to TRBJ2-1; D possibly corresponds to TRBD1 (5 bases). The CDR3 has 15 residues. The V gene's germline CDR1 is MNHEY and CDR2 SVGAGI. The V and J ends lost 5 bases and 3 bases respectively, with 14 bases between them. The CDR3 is CASSPDRNNYNEQFF. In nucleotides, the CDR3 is TGTGCCAGCAGTCCCGACAGAAACAACTACAATGAGCAGTTCTTC.

CDR3 in DNA: TGTGCCAGCAGTTACGTGGTGGGAGGTAACTACGAGCAGTACTTC. Translating gives CASSYVVGGNYEQYF. The J gene is TRBJ2-7, the V gene TRBV6-5; tentatively, D is TRBD2 (6 bases). CDR3 length: 15 amino acids. V was clipped by 2 bases and J by 3 bases, with 14 bases between them. CDR1 is MNHEY, CDR2 SVGAGI, per germline.